The rows below give T cell receptor beta chains drawn from one sample of a study of OX40 agonist ivuxolimab in advanced cancers. Assay used: immunoSEQ multiplex PCR; TCRdb lists only in-frame clones, some missing. The sample yields nearly 80,000 clones, 84% seen once. The sequencing used CD4+ or CD8+ T cells sorted from blood, collected in a trial of the OX40 agonist ivuxolimab. Receptor source: an adult with an advanced solid tumor such as melanoma, head and neck, liver or kidney cancer. Each CDR3 is given with its conserved first and last residue. Fields, in order: D gene, clone size, J gene, V gene, CDR3 DNA, CDR3 protein. D genes are given only for firm matches. Expanded clones get a size class; other rows say once, few or many, or leave the size out.

d_call: NA; clone_size: NA; j_call: TRBJ1-2; v_call: TRBV6-5; cdr3_nt: TGTGCCAGCAGTTACTCCCCGGGGGTATCTAACTATGGCTACACCTTC; cdr3_aa: CASSYSPGVSNYGYTF
d_call: NA; clone_size: NA; j_call: TRBJ2-3; v_call: TRBV27; cdr3_nt: TGTGCCAGCAGTACACTCCCATATAGAGATACGCAGTATTTT; cdr3_aa: CASSTLPYRDTQYF
d_call: NA; clone_size: NA; j_call: TRBJ1-5; v_call: TRBV19; cdr3_nt: TGTGCCAGTAAGCGAGGGCCCAATCAGCCCCAGCATTTT; cdr3_aa: CASKRGPNQPQHF
d_call: NA; clone_size: NA; j_call: TRBJ2-3; v_call: TRBV6-6; cdr3_nt: TGTGCCAGCAGTTACTCCGGGCTTAGCACAGATACGCAGTATTTT; cdr3_aa: CASSYSGLSTDTQYF
d_call: NA; clone_size: NA; j_call: TRBJ1-2; v_call: TRBV15; cdr3_nt: TGTGCCACCAGCCTTCTTGCTGGGGAAGGCTACACCTTC; cdr3_aa: CATSLLAGEGYTF
d_call: NA; clone_size: once; j_call: TRBJ2-5; v_call: TRBV7-7; cdr3_nt: TGTGCCAGCAGCCGGGACCTCCAAGAGACCCAGTACTTC; cdr3_aa: CASSRDLQETQYF
d_call: NA; clone_size: NA; j_call: TRBJ1-1; v_call: TRBV7-8; cdr3_nt: TGTGCCAGCAGCTTTACAGGGCGAACTGAAGCTTTCTTT; cdr3_aa: CASSFTGRTEAFF
d_call: TRBD1; clone_size: NA; j_call: TRBJ1-5; v_call: TRBV28; cdr3_nt: TGTGCCAGCAGTCTCCGGGACAGGGGAGGCCAGCCCCAGCATTTT; cdr3_aa: CASSLRDRGGQPQHF
d_call: NA; clone_size: NA; j_call: TRBJ1-6; v_call: TRBV5-1; cdr3_nt: TGCGCCAGCAGCTTGGAGGCTCGGTCACCCCTCCACTTT; cdr3_aa: CASSLEARSPLHF
d_call: TRBD2; clone_size: NA; j_call: TRBJ2-3; v_call: TRBV28; cdr3_nt: TGTGCCAGCAGCGGGAGGGCCACGGAGACAGATACGCAGTATTTT; cdr3_aa: CASSGRATETDTQYF
d_call: TRBD1; clone_size: NA; j_call: TRBJ1-4; v_call: TRBV2; cdr3_nt: TGTGCCAGCAGTGACCTCGGACAGGGGGGAGAAAAACTGTTTTTT; cdr3_aa: CASSDLGQGGEKLFF
d_call: NA; clone_size: NA; j_call: TRBJ1-3; v_call: TRBV5-1; cdr3_nt: TGCGCCAGCAGCCCAGTGGGGCGAGGCTACTCTGGAAACACCATATATTTT; cdr3_aa: CASSPVGRGYSGNTIYF
d_call: NA; clone_size: NA; j_call: TRBJ1-1; v_call: TRBV7-2; cdr3_nt: TGTGCCAGCAGCCCGGACGGTAACACTGAAGCTTTCTTT; cdr3_aa: CASSPDGNTEAFF
d_call: TRBD2; clone_size: NA; j_call: TRBJ2-2; v_call: TRBV18; cdr3_nt: TGTGCCAGCTCACCACGGGCCATCATCGGCGGGAGTGCCGGGGAGCTGTTTTTT; cdr3_aa: CASSPRAIIGGSAGELFF
d_call: NA; clone_size: NA; j_call: TRBJ1-1; v_call: TRBV6-6; cdr3_nt: TGTGCCAGCAGGGCACCCCAGAGGCACACTGAAGCTTTCTTT; cdr3_aa: CASRAPQRHTEAFF
d_call: TRBD1; clone_size: NA; j_call: TRBJ2-7; v_call: TRBV9; cdr3_nt: TGTGCCAGCAGCGTCGGGACAGGGCTTTCCTACGAGCAGTACTTC; cdr3_aa: CASSVGTGLSYEQYF
d_call: TRBD1; clone_size: NA; j_call: TRBJ2-5; v_call: TRBV5-6; cdr3_nt: TGTGCCAGCAGCGGTGGGACAGGGGGCCAAGAGACCCAGTACTTC; cdr3_aa: CASSGGTGGQETQYF
d_call: NA; clone_size: NA; j_call: TRBJ1-4; v_call: TRBV18; cdr3_nt: TGTGCCAGCTCCCTACAGGGCCAAGCGACTAATGAAAAACTGTTTTTT; cdr3_aa: CASSLQGQATNEKLFF
d_call: TRBD1; clone_size: NA; j_call: TRBJ2-5; v_call: TRBV11-2; cdr3_nt: TGTGCCAGCAGCCCACAGGGGCAAAGACAAGAGACCCAGTACTTC; cdr3_aa: CASSPQGQRQETQYF
d_call: NA; clone_size: NA; j_call: TRBJ1-1; v_call: TRBV30; cdr3_nt: TGTGCCTGGAGTGCCGGGTTGAACACTGAAGCTTTCTTT; cdr3_aa: CAWSAGLNTEAFF
d_call: TRBD1; clone_size: NA; j_call: TRBJ1-2; v_call: TRBV29-1; cdr3_nt: TGCAGCGCGGACAGGGGTGGGTCCGGCTACACCTTC; cdr3_aa: CSADRGGSGYTF
d_call: NA; clone_size: few; j_call: TRBJ1-2; v_call: TRBV5-1; cdr3_nt: TGCGCCAGCAGCCCGGAGGGGGACCCGTATGGCTACACCTTC; cdr3_aa: CASSPEGDPYGYTF
d_call: NA; clone_size: NA; j_call: TRBJ2-3; v_call: TRBV5-1; cdr3_nt: TGCGCCAGCAGCTTGGTCGCGCAGACGGCAGATACGCAGTATTTT; cdr3_aa: CASSLVAQTADTQYF
d_call: TRBD1; clone_size: NA; j_call: TRBJ1-2; v_call: TRBV13; cdr3_nt: TGTGCCAGCAGCTTAAGACAGGGCCCTCGCTATGGCTACACCTTC; cdr3_aa: CASSLRQGPRYGYTF
d_call: NA; clone_size: NA; j_call: TRBJ1-2; v_call: TRBV29-1; cdr3_nt: TGCAGCGTTGAAGTTGATCAGGGATTCTATGGCTACACCTTC; cdr3_aa: CSVEVDQGFYGYTF
d_call: NA; clone_size: NA; j_call: TRBJ2-7; v_call: TRBV7-2; cdr3_nt: TGTGCCAGCAGCTTAATAGCGGAGCCCAACTACGAGCAGTACTTC; cdr3_aa: CASSLIAEPNYEQYF
d_call: NA; clone_size: NA; j_call: TRBJ1-2; v_call: TRBV2; cdr3_nt: TGTGCCAGCAGGAAGGGGGAGGGTTATGGCTACACCTTC; cdr3_aa: CASRKGEGYGYTF
d_call: NA; clone_size: NA; j_call: TRBJ2-5; v_call: TRBV18; cdr3_nt: TGTGCCAGCTCACGCCAAGAGACCCAGTACTTC; cdr3_aa: CASSRQETQYF
d_call: TRBD2; clone_size: NA; j_call: TRBJ2-1; v_call: TRBV28; cdr3_nt: TGTGCCAGCAGTTTAGGACTAGCGGGAGCCCAGGACAATGAGCAGTTCTTC; cdr3_aa: CASSLGLAGAQDNEQFF